Sequencing of this T cell receptor (beta chain) was carried out in a study of T cells in Graves' hyperthyroidism and ophthalmopathy. Findings and limits, study-wide: By a 13 V-J model, ophthalmopathy was set apart from stable hyperthyroidism.

About this clonotype itself: Antigen: not known.

The CDR3 is 14 residues long. Per the germline V gene, CDR1 is DFQATT and CDR2 is SNEGSKA (reference sequence). Trimming stripped 4 bases from V and 2 bases from J, with 15 bases between. RNA transcripts yielded amplified TCR beta CDR3 regions. First-round RT-PCR targeting the TCR CDR3 was performed with the HTBI primer set. TCRdb itself ran the multiplex PCR reads through MiXCR, one entry per CDR3 protein. The data contain fewer than 350,000 distinct CDR3 sequences, 15% to 20% of them seen just once; the ten biggest clones take up about two fifths. This chain uses TRBV20-1 with TRBJ2-7; tentatively, D is TRBD1 (6 bases). The sequenced sample was blood. The sequence came from a man aged 45 to 65 with Graves' ophthalmopathy. In DNA, the CDR3 is TGCAGTGCTACAGAAAGACAGGCCCCCTACGAGCAGTACTTC. The encoded protein is CSATERQAPYEQYF.